This T cell receptor beta chain was identified during a study of shared clonotypes between healthy human individuals. Data came from immunoSEQ multiplex PCR; TCRdb stores just in-frame clones and leaves some out. The sample consists of more than 1.2 million clones, 97% to 99% of them appearing once. Material for sequencing was naive CD4+ T cells sorted from blood. Subset reported: CD45RA+ positively selected. This receptor was obtained from a man aged 25-45 years in good health.

CDR3 amino acids: CASSLGLAEGEQYF. In DNA form, the CDR3 reads TGTGCCAGCAGCTTGGGACTAGCGGAGGGCGAGCAGTACTTC. The chain recombines TRBV7-6 with TRBJ2-7; the match to TRBD2 covers 11 bases. Trimming removed 3 bases from V and 6 bases from J; junction bases left unmatched: 4. CDR1 and CDR2 from the germline V gene are SGHVS and FNYEAQ. This CDR3 has 14 amino acids.